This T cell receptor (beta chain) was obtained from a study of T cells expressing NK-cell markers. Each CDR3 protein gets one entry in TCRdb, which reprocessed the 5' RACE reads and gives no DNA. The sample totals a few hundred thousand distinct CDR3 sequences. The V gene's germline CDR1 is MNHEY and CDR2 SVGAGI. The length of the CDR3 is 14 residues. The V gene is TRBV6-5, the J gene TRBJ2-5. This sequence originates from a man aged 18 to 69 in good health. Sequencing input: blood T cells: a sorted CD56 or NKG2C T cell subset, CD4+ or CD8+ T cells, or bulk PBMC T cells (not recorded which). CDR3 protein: CASSESSTQETQYF.